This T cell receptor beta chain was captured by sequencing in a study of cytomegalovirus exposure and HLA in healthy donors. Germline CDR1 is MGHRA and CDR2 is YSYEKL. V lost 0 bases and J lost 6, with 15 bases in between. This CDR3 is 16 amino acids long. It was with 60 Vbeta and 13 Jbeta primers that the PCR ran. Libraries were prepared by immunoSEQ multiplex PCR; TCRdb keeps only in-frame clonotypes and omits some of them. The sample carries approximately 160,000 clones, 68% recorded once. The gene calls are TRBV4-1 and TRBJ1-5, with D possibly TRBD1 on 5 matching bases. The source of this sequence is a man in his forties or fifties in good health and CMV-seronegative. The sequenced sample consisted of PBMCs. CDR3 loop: CASSQDQGGVIQPQHF. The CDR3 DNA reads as TGCGCCAGCAGCCAAGATCAGGGAGGGGTTATTCAGCCCCAGCATTTT.